What follows are 5 T cell receptor beta chains derived from one specimen sequenced in a study of glioma-infiltrating T cells. TCR alpha and beta CDR3 regions were amplified from RNA using iRepertoire nested multiplex PCR. TCRdb re-analysed the multiplex PCR reads in MiXCR, keeping a single row per CDR3 protein. Of roughly 130,000 distinct CDR3 sequences in the sample, around 23% were seen once. The specimen sequenced was glioma tissue, nonneoplastic brain tissue, or PBMCs (not recorded which). The receptors stem from a human donor with low-grade glioma or glioblastoma, undergoing nonglioma brain surgery, or in good health (not recorded which).

The J gene is TRBJ1-5, the V gene TRBV29-1; weak D call: TRBD1 (5 bases). Trimming shortened V by 0 bases and J by 9 bases, and 9 bases separated the two germline ends. The CDR3 has 12 residues. CDR1 is SQVTM and CDR2 is ANQGSEA in the germline V gene. The CDR3, as DNA: TGCAGCGTTGAAGATCAGAGGGGGCCCCAGCATTTT. Translation gives CSVEDQRGPQHF.

The chain couples TRBV7-4 to TRBJ2-3, with 11 positions matching TRBD2. The CDR3 covers 20 residues. Germline CDR1 and CDR2: SGHVT and SQSDAQ. The V and J ends lost 6 bases and 0 bases, in that order; junction bases with no gene match: 17. The CDR3 nucleotides read TGTGCCAGCAGGAGTAGCGGGGGGGCCCCTACCAGAACTAGCACAGATACGCAGTATTTT. Its protein is CASRSSGGAPTRTSTDTQYF.

This clonotype was seen only a few times. The genes are TRBV4-1 and TRBJ2-2, with no clear D. The CDR3 consists of 16 residues. Germline CDR1 reads MGHRA; CDR2 reads YSYEKL. V was cut by 0 bases and J by 3 bases, with 11 bases left in between. CDR3 coding DNA: TGCGCCAGCAGCCAAGATAGTTCCAGATACACCGGGGAGCTGTTTTTT. Translation gives CASSQDSSRYTGELFF.

The rearrangement links TRBV4-1 to TRBJ2-2; D is possibly TRBD2 (5 bases). CDR1 and CDR2 from the germline V gene are MGHRA and YSYEKL. The CDR3 extends over 16 amino acids. Trimming took off 4 bases at V and 1 base at J, with 13 bases between the two ends. The CDR3 coding sequence is TGCGCCAGCAGCCGGGTTTTGAGCGGGAACACCGGGGAGCTGTTTTTT. This sequence encodes CASSRVLSGNTGELFF.

The DNA for the CDR3 is TGCGCCAGCAGCCCCTCCCAACAGGGGTTGATGCCCCAGCATTTT. Translating it yields CASSPSQQGLMPQHF. The V call is TRBV4-1, the J call TRBJ1-5, with TRBD1 identical over 7 bases. This CDR3 is built from 15 residues. Germline CDR1 and CDR2: MGHRA and YSYEKL. The junction had 12 bases not matched to a gene; V was cut back by 4 bases and J by 9 bases.